These 9 T cell receptor beta chains were all obtained from the same sample, sequenced in a study of post-analysis software for immune sequencing data. Their recognized antigens are unknown. TCR beta cDNA libraries had unique molecular identifiers. In TCRdb, the PCR reads were re-called with MiXCR into one record per CDR3 protein. The sample records under 900,000 distinct CDR3 sequences, roughly half being singletons. Study-level points and caveats: About 5 TRBV segments appeared more often in patients than in controls, and TRBV5-6, TRBV5-1 and TRBV20-1 were among these.

The source material was blood. The receptors were sampled from a girl aged 5 to 17 with multiple sclerosis.

The chain joins TRBV20-1 to TRBJ2-1; 8 nucleotides agree with TRBD2. Gene TRBJ2-7 matches the end of the DNA better, so the J call may be wrong. Germline V CDR1 and CDR2: DFQATT, SNEGSKA (reference sequence). The CDR3 is 15 amino acids. The CDR3 nucleotides read TGCAGTGCTAGCGGGAGGGCCAGGGTCTACAATGAGCAGTACTTC. It yields the protein CSASGRARVYNEQYF.

The rearrangement joins TRBV10-3 to TRBJ2-1, with 9 bases fitting TRBD2. Germline assignment: CDR1 ENHRY and CDR2 SYGVKD. The CDR3 is 15 residues long. V dropped 6 bases and J dropped 5; count of bases not matched to a gene: 8. The CDR3 sequence is CAIREAGGLNNEQFF. CDR3 DNA: TGTGCCATCAGGGAAGCGGGGGGTCTAAACAATGAGCAGTTCTTC.

The chain is built from TRBV20-1 and TRBJ2-1; 9 nucleotides match TRBD1. The germline CDR1 and CDR2 sequences are DFQATT and SNEGSKA (reference sequence). This CDR3 is built from 11 residues. Trimming cost V 6 bases and J 11 bases; bases outside gene matches: 5. DNA of the CDR3: TGCAGTGCAGCGGGACAGGGACAGCAGTTCTTC. Its translation: CSAAGQGQQFF.

This clonotype was seen a handful of times. This rearrangement joins TRBV29-1 to TRBJ2-5; D remains unclear. Germline V lookup: CDR1 SQVTM, CDR2 ANQGSEA. The V end lost 5 bases, the J end lost 7 bases, and 17 bases lay between the germline ends. The length of the CDR3 is 13 residues. CDR3 loop: CSVWAVDSATQYF. The CDR3 coding sequence is TGCAGCGTTTGGGCCGTCGATTCGGCGACCCAGTACTTC.

The chain links TRBV6-6 to TRBJ1-2, with 9 bases lining up with TRBD1. The CDR3 extends over 15 amino acids. V lost 7 bases and J lost 6; bases outside the gene matches: 12. Germline V gene sequence: CDR1 MNHNY, CDR2 SVGAGI (reference sequence). The CDR3 nucleotides are TGTGCCAGCAACAGGGGGGAAACAGGGGGCGATGGCTACACCTTC. It codes for CASNRGETGGDGYTF.

This clonotype was observed a few times. The gene calls are TRBV20-1 and TRBJ2-5; 11 positions match TRBD2. Germline CDR1 DFQATT, CDR2 SNEGSKA (reference sequence). CDR3 length equals 13 residues. V lost 4 bases, J lost 5 bases, and 3 bases stayed unmatched. CDR3 loop: CSAIAGGRETQYF. Here the CDR3 DNA reads TGCAGTGCTATAGCGGGGGGGCGGGAGACCCAGTACTTC.

V and J are TRBV2 and TRBJ2-4; the D gene could be TRBD1 or TRBD2 (6 bases each). The CDR3 totals 15 residues. V lost 4 bases, J lost 0 bases, and 10 bases lay in between. Germline V gives CDR1 SNHLY, CDR2 FYNNEI. The CDR3 bases are TGTGCCAGCAGTGGAGAGGGGGGAGCCAAAAACATTCAGTACTTC. Its protein product is CASSGEGGAKNIQYF.

This clonotype has more than one count but fewer than ten. V gene TRBV12-3 or TRBV12-4 combines with J gene TRBJ2-1; tentative D call: TRBD2 (6 bases). The CDR3 length is 14 residues. The V end was cut by 3 bases, the J end by 4 bases, with 10 bases between. CDR3 protein: CASSFRDSYNEQFF. Written as DNA, the CDR3 is TGTGCCAGCAGTTTTAGGGACTCATACAATGAGCAGTTCTTC.

This chain connects TRBV29-1 to TRBJ2-5, with D possibly TRBD1 on 5 matching bases. The V gene's germline CDR1 is SQVTM and CDR2 ANQGSEA. V was trimmed by 3 bases and J by 2 bases, leaving 10 bases between them. The CDR3 consists of 13 residues. CDR3 nucleotides: TGCAGCGTTGATGGGGCACTGCAAGAGACCCAGTACTTC. Protein sequence: CSVDGALQETQYF.